Below, one T cell receptor (beta chain) is given with its context. Measured with immunoSEQ multiplex PCR; TCRdb has only the in-frame clones, and not every one. The table includes some 44,000 clones, nearly 90% detected once. This sample is drawn from a study of ipilimumab plus nivolumab after autologous stem cell transplantation. Across the study: The myeloma cohort included high-risk transplant-naive patients and patients relapsing within 3 years of a first autologous transplant.

Ipilimumab, 1 mg/kg, started 14 to 28 days after autologous transplant. Trimming stripped 5 bases from V and 2 bases from J, with 10 bases between. The CDR3 extends over 14 amino acids. Germline CDR1 MDHEN, CDR2 SYDVKM. The source was PBMCs, collected in a trial of ipilimumab plus nivolumab as post-transplant consolidation. This sequence joins TRBV28 and TRBJ1-5; D call uncertain. The clonotype originates from a male donor with multiple myeloma. The CDR3 protein is CASSPHGGNQPQHF. In DNA, the CDR3 is TGTGCCAGCAGTCCACATGGGGGCAATCAGCCCCAGCATTTT.